The 2 T cell receptor beta chains listed next were all sequenced from one sample in a study of shared clonotypes between healthy human individuals. Assay used: immunoSEQ multiplex PCR; TCRdb lists only in-frame clones, some missing. This table holds 100,000 to 120,000 clones, approximately 70% found once. Sequenced material: memory CD8+ T cells sorted from blood. Subset described: CD45RO+ cells pooled with CCR7-negative TemRA cells. The origin of the receptors is a woman under 40 in good health.

The rearrangement links TRBV28 to TRBJ2-7; the D call may be TRBD1 or TRBD2 (5 bases each). This CDR3 has 13 amino acids. Trimming shortened V by 7 bases and J by 5 bases, and 15 bases separated the two germline ends. Germline lookup yields CDR1 MDHEN and CDR2 SYDVKM. CDR3 residues: CASTGTVSDEQYF. The CDR3 coding sequence is TGTGCCAGCACCGGGACCGTTAGTGACGAGCAGTACTTC. Based on the CDR3 plus reference TRBV28 and TRBJ2-7, the full variable domain is DVKVTQSSRYLVKRTGEKVFLECVQDMDHENMFWYRQDPGLGLRLIYFSYDVKMKEKGDIPEGYSVSREKKERFSLILESASTNQTSMYLCASTGTVSDEQYFGPGTRLTVT.

The rearrangement joins TRBV6-1 to TRBJ2-2; 8 nucleotides align to TRBD2. Germline V lookup: CDR1 MNHNS, CDR2 SASEGT. The junction had 11 bases not matched to a gene; V was cut back by 2 bases and J by 3 bases. The length of the CDR3 is 18 residues. The CDR3 sequence is CASSEPGSGKGHTGELFF. The CDR3 nucleotides read TGTGCCAGCAGTGAACCTGGTAGCGGGAAGGGGCACACCGGGGAGCTGTTTTTT.